The clone carrying this TCR beta chain was detected ten times or more. The antigen remains unidentified. The data originate from a study of regulatory T cells in long-lasting Graves disease. The wider study: A definition of persistent Graves' disease required over 5 years of antithyroid drugs plus positive TSH receptor antibodies. Study observations and caveats: Owing to a sample size that was small, accuracy may have been reduced.

The time point: persistent/refractory GD, antithyroid drugs over 5 years with positive TRAb. RNA extracted from PBMCs served as the sequencing template. Enrollment of patients was through an endocrinology department in Xi'an, China. Building of the TCR beta libraries involved iRepertoire HTBI primers and Arm-PCR of CDR3 regions. Each CDR3 protein is one row after TCRdb ran MiXCR on the multiplex PCR reads. The sample lists 300,000 to 400,000 distinct CDR3 sequences, around 20% occurring once. V was cut by 6 bases and J by 1 base, with 13 bases left in between. The CDR3 spans 15 residues. Per the germline V gene, CDR1 is SNHLY and CDR2 is FYNNEI.

This clonotype was sampled from a female donor with Graves disease. The J gene is TRBJ1-5, the V gene TRBV2, with a tentative D call TRBD1 (6 bases). The sample was peripheral blood mononuclear cells (PBMCs), taken when the disease was refractory, from a patient treated with antithyroid drugs. The CDR3 loop is CASRDRGLSNQPQHF. As DNA, the CDR3 is TGTGCCAGCAGGGACCGGGGGCTGAGCAATCAGCCCCAGCATTTT.